Each of the 15 T cell receptor beta chains below was sequenced from the same sample in a study of cytomegalovirus exposure and HLA in healthy donors. The PCR was carried out with 60 Vbeta primers and 13 Jbeta primers. Data came from immunoSEQ multiplex PCR; TCRdb stores just in-frame clones and leaves some out. This table has around 55,000 clones, more than 65% appearing once. The sequencing input was PBMCs. The receptors come from a man aged 40-55 years in good health and CMV-seropositive.

V gene TRBV29-1 combines with J gene TRBJ1-5; no clear D. The CDR3 loop spans 14 amino acids. Trimming removed 6 bases from V and 6 bases from J, with 18 bases in between. Germline V gene data show CDR1 as SQVTM and CDR2 as ANQGSEA. CDR3 DNA sequence: TGCAGCGTCACCCTCGGGGTTGGTGGTCAGCCCCAGCATTTT. It is translated as CSVTLGVGGQPQHF.

The chain has TRBV19 and TRBJ2-7; 10 nucleotides match TRBD1. CDR3 size: 14 residues. Germline CDR1 is LNHDA and CDR2 is SQIVND (reference sequence). After removal of 6 bases from V and 4 bases from J, the junction contained 6 bases not matched to a gene. CDR3 nucleotides: TGTGCCAGTAGGACCGGGACAGGGGCATACGAGCAGTACTTC. Its protein product is CASRTGTGAYEQYF.

Turning to this clone: A read error may account for a junction end that differs from germline. The CDR3 region has the DNA TGTGCCGGCAGCTTCCAGGGGGGGAACACTGAAGCTTTCTTT. Protein product: CAGSFQGGNTEAFF. The J gene is TRBJ1-1, the V gene TRBV9; 7 bases match TRBD1. The CDR3 spans 14 residues. The germline V gene encodes CDR1 SGDLS and CDR2 YYNGEE.

The CDR3, as DNA: TGCGCCAGCAGCCTCACCGGGACTTTAAACAATGAGCAGTTCTTC. As protein: CASSLTGTLNNEQFF. The V gene is TRBV4-1, the J gene TRBJ2-1; D is possibly TRBD2 (6 bases). This CDR3 has 15 residues. The germline V and J ends were trimmed by 4 bases and 5 bases, with 15 bases remaining between them. Germline-derived CDR1 and CDR2 are MGHRA and YSYEKL.

Points on this clone: Other DNA sequences in this specimen translate into the identical CDR3. The chain uses TRBV5-1 and TRBJ1-1, with unresolved D. V was cut by 4 bases and J by 0 bases, with 7 bases left in between. Germline lookup yields CDR1 SGHRS and CDR2 YFSETQ. The CDR3 runs to 13 residues. CDR3 residues: CASSPGLNTEAFF. CDR3 sequence (DNA): TGCGCCAGCAGCCCGGGATTGAACACTGAAGCTTTCTTT.

The CDR3 reads CASSESGDTEAFF. CDR3 DNA sequence: TGCGCCAGCAGTGAGTCAGGGGACACTGAAGCTTTCTTT. The chain links TRBV10-1 to TRBJ1-1; weak D call: TRBD1 (5 bases). The CDR3 extends over 13 amino acids. Between the trimmed V and J ends, which lost 0 bases and 3 bases, there was a span of 5 bases. The germline CDR1 and CDR2 sequences are WNHNN and SYGVQD (reference sequence).

CDR3 region: CASSPPGLSNSPLHF. The DNA of the CDR3 is TGTGCCAGCAGCCCCCCGGGACTGAGTAATTCACCCCTCCACTTT. J is TRBJ1-6 and V is TRBV9; maybe TRBD1 (5 bases). Germline CDR1 reads SGDLS; CDR2 reads YYNGEE. This CDR3 has 15 amino acids. Deletions cut 4 bases from V and 6 bases from J, with 14 bases between.

The V gene is TRBV5-1, the J gene TRBJ2-1, with D tentatively TRBD2 (6 bases). The CDR3 loop spans 15 amino acids. Trimming left V 0 bases short and J 6 bases short, with 13 bases between. CDR1 SGHRS and CDR2 YFSETQ come from the germline V gene. The CDR3 region has the DNA TGCGCCAGCAGCTTGGGGGGAGGCGCGGGCAATGAGCAGTTCTTC. Amino acid sequence: CASSLGGGAGNEQFF.

The gene calls are TRBV2 and TRBJ2-1; D unresolved. Germline CDR1 SNHLY, CDR2 FYNNEI. There are 11 residues in the CDR3. The germline V and J ends were trimmed by 6 bases and 8 bases, with 8 bases remaining between them. The CDR3 sequence is CASRVSDEQFF. CDR3 bases: TGTGCCAGCAGGGTAAGCGATGAGCAGTTCTTC.

This rearrangement joins TRBV18 to TRBJ2-3, with D possibly TRBD2 on 5 matching bases. Deletions cut 6 bases from V and 0 bases from J, with 10 bases between. The CDR3 runs to 14 residues. Germline V lookup: CDR1 KGHSH, CDR2 LQKENI. The CDR3 bases are TGTGCCAGCTCCGTCTGGACTAGCACAGATACGCAGTATTTT. Amino acids: CASSVWTSTDTQYF.

This chain joins TRBV27 and TRBJ2-2, with 9 nucleotides matching TRBD1. With 8 bases clipped from V and 2 bases from J, the junction kept 9 bases outside the gene matches. This CDR3 is built from 16 residues. Germline lookup yields CDR1 MNHEY and CDR2 SMNVEV (reference sequence). As DNA, the CDR3 is TGTGCCAGCCGCTCGGACAGGGGTGACAACACCGGGGAGCTGTTTTTT. Encoded protein: CASRSDRGDNTGELFF.

The chain is built from TRBV2 and TRBJ2-3; TRBD2 might be the D (6 bases). From germline, CDR1 is SNHLY and CDR2 FYNNEI. Trimming left V 11 bases short and J 2 bases short, with 14 bases between. The length of the CDR3 is 13 residues. The CDR3 DNA sequence: TGTGCCGGGCGGGGAGGAGACACAGATACGCAGTATTTT. It encodes CAGRGGDTDTQYF. The full variable domain, with the rest looked up from reference TRBV2 and TRBJ2-3, is EPEVTQTPSHQVTQMGQEVILRCVPISNHLYFYWYRQILGQKVEFLVSFYNNEISEKSEIFDDQFSVERPDGSNFTLKIRSTKLEDSAMYFCAGRGGDTDTQYFGPGTRLTVL.

The rearrangement uses TRBV11-1 and TRBJ2-5; no definite D call. V was trimmed by 3 bases and J by 2 bases, leaving 7 bases between them. CDR3 length: 13 amino acids. Germline CDR1 is SGHAT and CDR2 is FQDESV (reference sequence). The CDR3 sequence is CASSFGFQETQYF. DNA for the CDR3: TGTGCCAGCAGCTTCGGGTTTCAAGAGACCCAGTACTTC.

This chain connects TRBV6-5 to TRBJ2-3, with a weak D call TRBD2 (7 bases). The germline CDR1 and CDR2 sequences are MNHEY and SVGAGI. Trimming left V 2 bases short and J 5 bases short, with 17 bases between. The CDR3 is 16 residues long. The CDR3 here is CASSYGGGGPLDTQYF. The CDR3 DNA follows: TGTGCCAGCAGTTACGGTGGGGGGGGGCCGTTAGATACGCAGTATTTT.

This sequence joins TRBV18 and TRBJ2-3; D unresolved. This CDR3 comprises 13 residues. CDR1 is KGHSH, CDR2 LQKENI, per germline. V was shortened by 0 bases and J by 5 bases, with 6 bases between the two germline ends. The CDR3 loop is CASSPPLLDTQYF. The CDR3 coding sequence is TGTGCCAGCTCACCACCACTTCTAGATACGCAGTATTTT. Based on the CDR3 plus reference TRBV18 and TRBJ2-3, the full variable domain is NAGVMQNPRHLVRRRGQEARLRCSPMKGHSHVYWYRQLPEEGLKFMVYLQKENIIDESGMPKERFSAEFPKEGPSILRIQQVVRGDSAAYFCASSPPLLDTQYFGPGTRLTVL.